This T cell receptor beta chain was recovered during a study of shared clonotypes between healthy human individuals. Trimming at V came to 0 bases and at J to 7 bases, leaving 9 bases not matched to a gene. Germline V gene sequence: CDR1 SGHRS, CDR2 YFSETQ. This CDR3 comprises 16 residues. Each of the donors was a healthy adult who was HIV-negative and had not had a recent acute infection or vaccination. Each donor was a Caucasian adult residing in Nashville, Tennessee. The method was immunoSEQ multiplex PCR; TCRdb's version includes in-frame clones alone and lacks a portion of them. The data show 950,000 to 1,200,000 clones, approximately 80% seen once.

This receptor was obtained from a man aged 18 to 29 in good health. Some clones in this sample may be carry-over from other donors' samples. The gene calls are TRBV5-1 and TRBJ2-1, with TRBD2 matching 8 bases. Material for sequencing was memory CD4+ T cells from PBMCs. The subset was: CD45RA-negative fraction. The CDR3 here is CASSLAEGTSRNEQFF. Written as DNA, the CDR3 is TGCGCCAGCAGCTTGGCCGAGGGGACTAGTAGGAATGAGCAGTTCTTC.